A single TCR beta chain is shown here with its context. Thyroid surgery had not been preceded by any treatment in any patient. This sample is part of a study of metastatic and nonmetastatic thyroid tumors. CDR3 length: 17 amino acids. Germline V gene sequence: CDR1 SNHLY, CDR2 FYNNEI. Trimming cost V 8 bases and J 1 base; bases outside gene matches: 16. TCRdb re-clonotyped the PCR reads via MiXCR. The repertoire consists of tens of thousands of clones, with about an eighth occurring once and the leading ten covering 14%. The V gene is TRBV2, the J gene TRBJ1-2; 7 bases line up with TRBD1. Material: blood. This TCR was sampled from a female donor with papillary thyroid cancer or a benign thyroid nodule (not recorded which). Some clones in this sample may be carry-over from other donors' samples. CDR3 residues: CASSNPNQGVSNYGYTF. CDR3 nucleotides: TGTGCCAGCTCTAACCCAAACCAGGGGGTGAGTAACTATGGCTACACCTTC.